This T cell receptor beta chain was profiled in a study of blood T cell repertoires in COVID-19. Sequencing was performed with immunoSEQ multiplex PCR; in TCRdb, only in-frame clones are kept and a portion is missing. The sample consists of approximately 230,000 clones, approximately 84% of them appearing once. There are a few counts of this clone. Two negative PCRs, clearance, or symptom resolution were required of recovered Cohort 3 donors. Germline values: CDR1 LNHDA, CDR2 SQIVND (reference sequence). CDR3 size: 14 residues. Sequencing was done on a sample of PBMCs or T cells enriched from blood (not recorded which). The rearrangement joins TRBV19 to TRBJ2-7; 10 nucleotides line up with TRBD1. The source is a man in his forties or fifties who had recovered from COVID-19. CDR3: CDRSGTGEAYEQYF. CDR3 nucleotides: TGTGATCGGAGTGGGACAGGGGAGGCCTACGAGCAGTACTTC.